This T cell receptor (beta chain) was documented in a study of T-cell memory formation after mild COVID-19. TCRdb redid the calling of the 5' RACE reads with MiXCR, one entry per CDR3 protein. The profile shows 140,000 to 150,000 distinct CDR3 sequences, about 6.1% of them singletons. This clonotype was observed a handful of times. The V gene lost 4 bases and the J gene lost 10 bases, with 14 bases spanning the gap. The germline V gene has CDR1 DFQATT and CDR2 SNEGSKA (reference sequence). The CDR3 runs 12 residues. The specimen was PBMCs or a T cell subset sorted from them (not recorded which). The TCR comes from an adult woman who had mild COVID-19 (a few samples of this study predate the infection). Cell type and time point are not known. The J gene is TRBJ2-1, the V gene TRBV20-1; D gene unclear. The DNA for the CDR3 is TGCAGTGCTAAGCGCTCAGGCCACGAGCAGTTCTTC. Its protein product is CSAKRSGHEQFF.